This T cell receptor (beta chain) was identified in a study of regulatory T cells in long-lasting Graves disease. The CDR3 contains 15 residues. Germline CDR1 MGHRA, CDR2 YSYEKL. V gave up 4 bases and J gave up 0 bases, with 12 bases separating them. The time point here: newly diagnosed GD, antithyroid drugs for less than 3 months. Isolated PBMC RNA provided the starting material for the TCR library. To make TCR beta libraries, researchers used iRepertoire HTBI primers and Arm-PCR of CDR3 regions. TCRdb re-analysed the multiplex PCR reads in MiXCR, keeping a single row per CDR3 protein. The sample includes 360,000 or so distinct CDR3 sequences, 16% of them seen just once. This sample also appeared in a second study, on T cells in Graves' hyperthyroidism and ophthalmopathy.

The receptor comes from a man between 35 and 55 years old with Graves disease. The rearrangement links TRBV4-1 to TRBJ1-1; D gene unclear. The sample was peripheral blood mononuclear cells (PBMCs), taken at new diagnosis, from a patient treated with antithyroid drugs. The CDR3 DNA is TGCGCCAGCAGCCTATGGGAGGGTATGAACACTGAAGCTTTCTTT. Translating gives CASSLWEGMNTEAFF.